The subject of this entry is one T cell receptor beta chain. Its antigen remains unidentified. No base-level quality is on record; no much larger clone is a single base apart. The immunoSEQ Assay, a bias-controlled multiplex PCR, was used to amplify TCRbeta CDR3 regions from genomic DNA. For the original study's pipeline: The number of nucleated cells in each sample was estimated by amplification of reference gene primers within the assay. To quantify the absolute abundance of each unique TCRbeta CDR3 rearrangement, sequence reads were collapsed and filtered. For each sample, productive Simpson clonality was calculated as the square root of Simpson's diversity index across productive rearrangements. TCRdb re-hosts the immuneACCESS table, in-frame sequences only. Its copies lack some clones; in the studies checked, an unresolved V gene accounts for under half of them, and the cause for the rest is not known. That table supplies the V and J calls and clone size; D and trimming were determined from the DNA. The sample has a few hundred thousand clones on record, roughly 77% of them singletons. The ten biggest clones cover 3% to 3.5% of the sample.

Via the germline V gene, CDR1 is MNHEY and CDR2 SVGAGI. The germline ends are 15 bases apart after V is trimmed by 6 bases and J by 1 base. The cysteine opens and the phenylalanine closes a CDR3 of 15 amino acids. Left in the record is the CDR3 DNA by itself, 45 bases read in frame from the first base. This record comes from a study of blood T cell repertoires in COVID-19 (dated by TCRdb to about 2020). The study in broad terms: Collaborator samples came from the United States, Italy and Spain and covered acute and convalescent phases of COVID-19. The material from the prospective study consisted of cDNA or gDNA derived from T cells, B-cell-depleted T cells, or PBMCs. Deeply sampled blood TCRbeta repertoires from subjects exposed to, actively infected with, or recovered from COVID-19 were included in the dataset. The repertoires were released in a freely available public database meant as a resource for research on the immune response to SARS-CoV-2. The samples were drawn from the first 160 participants of the ongoing ImmuneRACE study and from some 1,300 subjects provided by 6 global collaborators. Nearly every sample came with metadata listing a de-identified subject ID, COVID-19 status, age in years and sex. Where HLA class I and class II types were available, the types were taken from metadata supplied by the sample provider, not from assay-based typing. Study-level results and caveats: How much clinical and demographic metadata was included differed by source and by participant, and the metadata was provided uncurated.

Whole blood was collected in K2EDTA tubes by collaborating institutions according to the institutions' own protocols. Collaborator samples were shipped for TCRbeta analysis as frozen whole blood, isolated PBMCs, or DNA extracted from either sample type. The sequence was obtained from a woman of 80 years or more with acute or convalescent COVID-19. Material: peripheral blood. The rearrangement joined TRBV6-5 to TRBJ1-2, with the D gene not confidently named. In nucleotides, the sequence is TGTGCCAGCAGCGAGGGCTCTACCTTTAACTATGGCTACACCTTC. Its protein is CASSEGSTFNYGYTF.